This T cell receptor (beta chain) emerged from a study of blood T cell repertoires in COVID-19 (dated by TCRdb to the early 2020s). Regarding the study in general: The collaborator samples originated in the United States, Italy and Spain and spanned the acute and convalescent phases of COVID-19. The material from the prospective study consisted of cDNA or gDNA derived from T cells, B-cell-depleted T cells, or PBMCs. The dataset comprised deeply sampled blood TCRbeta repertoires from subjects exposed to, actively infected with, or recovered from COVID-19. The repertoires were made available in a free public database intended to serve as a resource for research on the immune response to SARS-CoV-2. Samples were obtained from the ongoing ImmuneRACE study (first 160 participants) and from some 1,300 subjects provided by 6 global collaborators. A de-identified subject ID, COVID-19 status, age in years and sex were almost always included in the sample metadata. Where available, HLA class I and class II types were taken from metadata supplied by the sample provider and were not determined by assay-based typing.

The research as a whole found: How much clinical and demographic metadata was included differed by source and by participant, and the metadata was provided uncurated.

A remark on this clone: It has no known antigen specificity. A junction end diverges from the germline sequence, so it may reflect a read error.

In the prospective study, participants were about 18 to 90 years old, resided in about 25 geographic areas of the United States, and were enrolled through a virtual design. In the prospective study, participants were assigned to cohorts based on the clinical history participants reported in a screening survey and a study questionnaire. Exposed participants had been in contact, within 2 weeks of entering the study, with a person who had a PCR-confirmed or clinician-diagnosed case of COVID-19. In the prospective study, whole blood, serum and a nasopharyngeal or oropharyngeal swab were collected from each participant by mobile phlebotomists. Prospective study participants could optionally give additional blood draws and questionnaires over an approximately two-month period. Before DNA extraction, blood samples from the prospective study were shipped at room temperature or frozen. Including the terminal cysteine and phenylalanine, the CDR3 comprises 15 residues. Only the CDR3 DNA stays, 45 bases, in frame from base 1. The germline V gene encodes CDR1 SNHLY and CDR2 FYNNEI.

The immunoSEQ Assay, a bias-controlled multiplex PCR, was used to amplify TCRbeta CDR3 regions from genomic DNA. As for how the authors treated the data: The number of nucleated cells in each sample was estimated from the amplification of reference gene primers within the assay. To quantify the absolute abundance of each unique TCRbeta CDR3 rearrangement, sequence reads were collapsed and filtered. For each sample, productive Simpson clonality was calculated by taking the square root of Simpson's diversity index across productive rearrangements. What TCRdb holds here is the immuneACCESS table cut down to in-frame rearrangements. Part of the clones is not present; checked against another copy, under half of the missing clones reflect an unresolved V gene, and the others are unexplained. V and J calls plus clone size are reproduced from that table; the DNA served to infer D and trimming. The sample data list roughly 270,000 clones, and roughly 80% of these were observed just once. The ten biggest clones cover 5% of the sample.

The sample was PBMCs or T cells enriched from blood (not recorded which). The chain joins TRBV2 to TRBJ1-2, with a tentative D gene TRBD1 over 6 matching bases. This clonotype originated in a man aged 35 to 55 who had been exposed to COVID-19. The DNA sequence is TGTGCCAGCAGGGAAGGAAACAGGGCTAACTATGGCTACACCTTC. This codes for CASREGNRANYGYTF.